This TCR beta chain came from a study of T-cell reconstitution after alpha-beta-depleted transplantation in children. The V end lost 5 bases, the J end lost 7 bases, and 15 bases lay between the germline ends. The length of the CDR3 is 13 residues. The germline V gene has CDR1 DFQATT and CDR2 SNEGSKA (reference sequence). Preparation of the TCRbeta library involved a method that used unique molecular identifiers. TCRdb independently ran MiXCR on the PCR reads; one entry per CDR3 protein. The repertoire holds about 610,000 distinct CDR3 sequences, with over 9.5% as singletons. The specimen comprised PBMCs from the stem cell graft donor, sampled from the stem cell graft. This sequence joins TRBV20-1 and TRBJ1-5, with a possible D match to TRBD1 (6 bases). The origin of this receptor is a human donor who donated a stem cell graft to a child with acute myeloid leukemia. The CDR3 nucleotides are TGCAGTGCTGGCGGCGGGGGCTCGCAGCCCCAGCATTTT. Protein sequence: CSAGGGGSQPQHF.